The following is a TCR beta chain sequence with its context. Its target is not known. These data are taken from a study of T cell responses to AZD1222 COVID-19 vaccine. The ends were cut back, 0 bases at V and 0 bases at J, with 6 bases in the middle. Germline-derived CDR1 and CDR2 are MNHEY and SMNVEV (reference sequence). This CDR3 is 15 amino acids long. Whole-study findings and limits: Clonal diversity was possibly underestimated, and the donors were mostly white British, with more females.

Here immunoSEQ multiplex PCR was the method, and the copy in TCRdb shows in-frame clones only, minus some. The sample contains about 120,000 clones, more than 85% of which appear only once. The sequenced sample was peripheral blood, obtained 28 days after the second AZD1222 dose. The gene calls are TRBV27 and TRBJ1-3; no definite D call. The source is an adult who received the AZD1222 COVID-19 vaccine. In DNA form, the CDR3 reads TGTGCCAGCAGTTTATCTGGGATCTCTGGAAACACCATATATTTT. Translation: CASSLSGISGNTIYF.